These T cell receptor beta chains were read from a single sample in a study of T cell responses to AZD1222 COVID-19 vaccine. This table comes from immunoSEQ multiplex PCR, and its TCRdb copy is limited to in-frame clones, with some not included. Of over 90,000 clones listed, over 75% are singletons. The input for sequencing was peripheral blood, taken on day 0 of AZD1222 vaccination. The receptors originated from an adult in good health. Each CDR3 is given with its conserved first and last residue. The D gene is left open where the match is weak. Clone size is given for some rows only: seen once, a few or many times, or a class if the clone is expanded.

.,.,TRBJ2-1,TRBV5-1,TGCGCCAGCAGCTTTGGGGCTGGCAATGAGCAGTTCTTC,CASSFGAGNEQFF
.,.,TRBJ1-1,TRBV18,TGTGCCAGCTCAACCCAAATAACTGAAGCTTTCTTT,CASSTQITEAFF
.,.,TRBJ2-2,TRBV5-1,TGCGCCAGCAGCTTCCCCAGGGACCACACCGGGGAGCTGTTTTTT,CASSFPRDHTGELFF
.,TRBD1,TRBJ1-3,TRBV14,TGTGCCAGCAGCCAGGACAGGGGAGGAAACACCATATATTTT,CASSQDRGGNTIYF
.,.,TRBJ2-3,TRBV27,TGTGCCAGCGTTGAGACAATCTCCCCCCCAGATACGCAGTATTTT,CASVETISPPDTQYF
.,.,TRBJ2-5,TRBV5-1,TGCGCCAGCAGTCTAAACCGGGACGGCCAAGAGACCCAGTACTTC,CASSLNRDGQETQYF
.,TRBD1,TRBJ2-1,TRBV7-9,TGTGCCAGCAGCTTTTTGACAGGGGTAAACAATGAGCAGTTCTTC,CASSFLTGVNNEQFF
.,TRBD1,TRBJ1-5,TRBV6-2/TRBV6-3,TGTGCCAGCAGCCGCGGGACAGTCAATCAGCCCCAGCATTTT,CASSRGTVNQPQHF
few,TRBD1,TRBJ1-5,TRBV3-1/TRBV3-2,TGTGCCAGCAGCCAAGGTTTGGGACAGGGGGGATTATCAGGCCCCCAGCATTTT,CASSQGLGQGGLSGPQHF
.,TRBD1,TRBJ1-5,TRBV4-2,TGTGCCAGCAGCCAGAATACAGGGGGTAACAATCAGCCCCAGCATTTT,CASSQNTGGNNQPQHF
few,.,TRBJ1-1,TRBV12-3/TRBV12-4,TGTGCCAGCAGTTTGGCCAGGGGAGGTGAAGCTTTCTTT,CASSLARGGEAFF